The 2 T cell receptor beta chains given below trace back to one sample, sequenced in a study of OX40 agonist ivuxolimab in advanced cancers. Libraries came from the immunoSEQ multiplex PCR assay. This is the immuneACCESS table as TCRdb keeps it, with only in-frame sequences that have V and J called. A part of the clones is gone; compared with another copy, unresolved V genes explain less than half, and the rest is unexplained. The sample records approximately 90,000 clones, about 89% of which are singletons. Jointly, the top ten make up around 4% of the sample. The sequences come from CD4+ or CD8+ T cells sorted from blood, collected in a trial of the OX40 agonist ivuxolimab. These receptors all come from an adult with an advanced solid tumor such as melanoma, head and neck, liver or kidney cancer.

This chain uses TRBV6-1 with TRBJ1-5; D is perhaps TRBD1 (5 bases). The CDR3 is 14 amino acids. The germline V gene encodes CDR1 MNHNS and CDR2 SASEGT. Trimming stripped 3 bases from V and 6 bases from J, with 12 bases between. The CDR3 nucleotides read TGTGCCAGCAGTGATCACAGGCGGGGTCAGCCCCAGCATTTT. It translates to CASSDHRRGQPQHF.

The gene calls are TRBV6-6 and TRBJ1-1; D gene ambiguous. The V and J ends lost 6 bases and 0 bases respectively, with 14 bases between them. The CDR3 covers 15 residues. The V gene's germline CDR1 is MNHNY and CDR2 SVGAGI (reference sequence). CDR3 region: CASSPYSIMNTEAFF. DNA for the CDR3: TGTGCCAGCAGCCCTTACTCAATCATGAACACTGAAGCTTTCTTT.